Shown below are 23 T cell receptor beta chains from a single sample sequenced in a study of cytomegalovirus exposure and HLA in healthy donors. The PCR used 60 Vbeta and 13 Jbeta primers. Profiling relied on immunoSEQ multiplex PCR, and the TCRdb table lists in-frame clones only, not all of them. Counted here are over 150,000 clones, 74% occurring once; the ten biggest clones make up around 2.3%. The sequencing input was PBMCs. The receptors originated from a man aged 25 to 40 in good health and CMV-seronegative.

The CDR3 protein is CASMTGAFSSTDTQYF. The DNA for the CDR3 is TGTGCCAGTATGACAGGGGCTTTTTCCTCCACAGATACGCAGTATTTT. The chain links TRBV5-4 to TRBJ2-3; TRBD1 aligns across 8 bases. The CDR3 has 16 residues. The ends lost 8 bases at V and 2 bases at J; junction bases unmatched: 13. Germline assignment: CDR1 SGHNT and CDR2 YYREEE (reference sequence).

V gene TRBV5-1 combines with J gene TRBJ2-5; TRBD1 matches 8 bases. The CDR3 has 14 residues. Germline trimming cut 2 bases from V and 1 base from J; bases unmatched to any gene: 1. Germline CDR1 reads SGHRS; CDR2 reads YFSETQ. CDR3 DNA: TGCGCCAGCAGCTTCACAGGGGGCCAAGAGACCCAGTACTTC. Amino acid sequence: CASSFTGGQETQYF. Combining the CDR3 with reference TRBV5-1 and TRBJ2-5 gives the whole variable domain KAGVTQTPRYLIKTRGQQVTLSCSPISGHRSVSWYQQTPGQGLQFLFEYFSETQRNKGNFPGRFSGRQFSNSRSEMNVSTLELGDSALYLCASSFTGGQETQYFGPGTRLLVL.

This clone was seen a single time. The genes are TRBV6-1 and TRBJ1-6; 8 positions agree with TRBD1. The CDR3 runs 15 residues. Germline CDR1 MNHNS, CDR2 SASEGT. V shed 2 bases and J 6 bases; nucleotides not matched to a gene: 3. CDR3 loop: CASSERQGLNSPLHF. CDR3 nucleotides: TGTGCCAGCAGTGAACGACAGGGGCTTAATTCACCCCTCCACTTT.

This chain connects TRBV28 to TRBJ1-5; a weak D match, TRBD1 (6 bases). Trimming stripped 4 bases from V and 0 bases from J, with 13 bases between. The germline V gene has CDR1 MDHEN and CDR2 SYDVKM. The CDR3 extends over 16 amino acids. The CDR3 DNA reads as TGTGCCAGCAGTTACTACAGGGTGTATAGCAATCAGCCCCAGCATTTT. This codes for CASSYYRVYSNQPQHF.

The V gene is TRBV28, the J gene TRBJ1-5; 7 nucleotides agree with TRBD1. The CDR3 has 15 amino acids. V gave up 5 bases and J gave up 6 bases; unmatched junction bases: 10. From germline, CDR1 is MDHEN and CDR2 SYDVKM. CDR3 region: CASSPPRQGGQPQHF. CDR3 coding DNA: TGTGCCAGCAGTCCTCCAAGACAGGGTGGTCAGCCCCAGCATTTT.

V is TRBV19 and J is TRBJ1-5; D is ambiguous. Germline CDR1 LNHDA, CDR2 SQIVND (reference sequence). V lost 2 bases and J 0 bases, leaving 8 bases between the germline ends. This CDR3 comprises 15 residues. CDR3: CASSISSYSNQPQHF. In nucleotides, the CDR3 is TGTGCCAGTAGTATATCGAGTTATAGCAATCAGCCCCAGCATTTT.

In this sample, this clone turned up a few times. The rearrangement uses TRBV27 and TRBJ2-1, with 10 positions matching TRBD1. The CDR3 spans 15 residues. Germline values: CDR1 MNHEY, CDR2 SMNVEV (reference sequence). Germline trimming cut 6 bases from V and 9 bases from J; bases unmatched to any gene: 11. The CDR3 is CASSAKGQGKREQFF. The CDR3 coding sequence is TGTGCCAGCAGCGCCAAGGGACAGGGGAAACGTGAGCAGTTCTTC.

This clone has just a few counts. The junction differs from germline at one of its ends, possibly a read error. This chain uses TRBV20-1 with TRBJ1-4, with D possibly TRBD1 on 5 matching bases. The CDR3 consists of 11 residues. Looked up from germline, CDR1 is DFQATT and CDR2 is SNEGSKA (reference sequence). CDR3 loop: CAGRWGEKLFF. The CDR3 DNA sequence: TGTGCGGGACGGTGGGGTGAAAAACTGTTTTTT.

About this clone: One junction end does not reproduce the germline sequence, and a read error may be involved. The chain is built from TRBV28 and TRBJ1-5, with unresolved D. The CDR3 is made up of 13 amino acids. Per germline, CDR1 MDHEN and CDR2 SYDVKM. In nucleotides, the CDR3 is TGTGCCAGCACGGGTCGCAAGAATCAGCCCCAGAATTTT. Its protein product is CASTGRKNQPQNF.

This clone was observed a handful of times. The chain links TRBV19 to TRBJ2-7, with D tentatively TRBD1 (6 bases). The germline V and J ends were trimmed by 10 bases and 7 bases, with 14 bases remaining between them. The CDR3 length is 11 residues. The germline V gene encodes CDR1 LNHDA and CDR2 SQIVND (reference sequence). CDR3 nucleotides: TGTGCCACCTCTACAGGGTGGGAGCAGTACTTC. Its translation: CATSTGWEQYF.

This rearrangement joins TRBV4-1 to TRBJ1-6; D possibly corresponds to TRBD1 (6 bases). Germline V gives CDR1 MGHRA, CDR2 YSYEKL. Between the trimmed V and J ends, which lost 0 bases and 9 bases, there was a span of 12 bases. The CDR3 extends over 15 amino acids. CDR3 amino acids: CASSQDRGIGSPLHF. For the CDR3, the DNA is TGCGCCAGCAGCCAAGACAGGGGAATCGGTTCACCCCTCCACTTT.

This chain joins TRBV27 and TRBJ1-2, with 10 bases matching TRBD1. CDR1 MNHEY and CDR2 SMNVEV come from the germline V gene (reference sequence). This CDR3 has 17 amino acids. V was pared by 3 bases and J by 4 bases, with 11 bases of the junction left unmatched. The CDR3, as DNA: TGTGCCAGCAGTTTGACGTTCGGGGACAGGGGAGCCTATGGCTACACCTTC. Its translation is CASSLTFGDRGAYGYTF.

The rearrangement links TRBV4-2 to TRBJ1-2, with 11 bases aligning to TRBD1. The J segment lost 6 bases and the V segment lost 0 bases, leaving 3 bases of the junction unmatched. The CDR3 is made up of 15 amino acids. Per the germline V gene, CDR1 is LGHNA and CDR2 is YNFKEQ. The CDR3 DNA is TGTGCCAGCAGCCAAGAATGGGGACAGGGGGATGGCTACACCTTC. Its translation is CASSQEWGQGDGYTF.

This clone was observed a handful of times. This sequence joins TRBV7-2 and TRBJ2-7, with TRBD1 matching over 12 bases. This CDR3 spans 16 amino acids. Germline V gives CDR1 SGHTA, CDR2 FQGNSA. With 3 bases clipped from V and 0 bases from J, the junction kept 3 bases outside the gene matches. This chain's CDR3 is CASSLGTGGASYEQYF. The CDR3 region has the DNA TGTGCCAGCAGCTTGGGGACAGGGGGCGCCTCCTACGAGCAGTACTTC.

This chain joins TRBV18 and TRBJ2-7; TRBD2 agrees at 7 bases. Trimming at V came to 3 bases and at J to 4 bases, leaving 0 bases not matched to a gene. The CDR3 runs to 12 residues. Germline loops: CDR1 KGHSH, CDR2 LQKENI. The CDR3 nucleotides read TGTGCCAGCTCACCGGGAGGGTACGAGCAGTACTTC. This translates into CASSPGGYEQYF.

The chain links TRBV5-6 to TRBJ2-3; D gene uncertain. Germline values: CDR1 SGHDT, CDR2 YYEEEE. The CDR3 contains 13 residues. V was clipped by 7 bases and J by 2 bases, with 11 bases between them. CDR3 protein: CASGLDSTDTQYF. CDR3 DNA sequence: TGTGCCAGCGGCCTTGACTCCACAGATACGCAGTATTTT.

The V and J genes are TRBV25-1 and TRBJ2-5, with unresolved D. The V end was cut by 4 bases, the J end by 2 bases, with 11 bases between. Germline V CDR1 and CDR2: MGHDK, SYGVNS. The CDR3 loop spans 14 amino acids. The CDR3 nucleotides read TGTGCCAGCAGTGCAGTCTCGTCGCAAGAGACCCAGTACTTC. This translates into CASSAVSSQETQYF.

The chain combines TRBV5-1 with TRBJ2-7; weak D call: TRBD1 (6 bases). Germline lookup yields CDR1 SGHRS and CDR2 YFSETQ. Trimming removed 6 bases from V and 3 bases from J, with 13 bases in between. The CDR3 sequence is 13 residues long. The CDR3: CASKTGTNYEQYF. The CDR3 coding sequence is TGCGCCAGCAAAACCGGGACAAACTACGAGCAGTACTTC.

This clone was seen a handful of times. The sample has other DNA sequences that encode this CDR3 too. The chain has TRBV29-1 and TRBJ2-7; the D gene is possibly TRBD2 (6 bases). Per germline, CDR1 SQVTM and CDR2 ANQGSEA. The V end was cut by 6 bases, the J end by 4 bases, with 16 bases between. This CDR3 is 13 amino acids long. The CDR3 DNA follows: TGCAGCGTAGGGACGGGGGAAAGATACGAGCAGTACTTC. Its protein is CSVGTGERYEQYF.

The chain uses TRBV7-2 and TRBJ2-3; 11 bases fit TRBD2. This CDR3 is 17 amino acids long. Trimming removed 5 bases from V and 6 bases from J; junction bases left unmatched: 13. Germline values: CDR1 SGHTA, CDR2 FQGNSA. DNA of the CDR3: TGTGCCAGCAGCGCCATACTAGCGGGGGATGGGTCTGATACGCAGTATTTT. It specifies CASSAILAGDGSDTQYF.

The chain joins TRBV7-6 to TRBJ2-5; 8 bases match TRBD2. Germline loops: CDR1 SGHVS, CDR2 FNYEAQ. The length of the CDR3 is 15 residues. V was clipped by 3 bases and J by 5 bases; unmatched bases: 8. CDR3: CASSLTGGPRETQYF. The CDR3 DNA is TGTGCCAGCAGCTTGACGGGGGGGCCGCGTGAGACCCAGTACTTC.

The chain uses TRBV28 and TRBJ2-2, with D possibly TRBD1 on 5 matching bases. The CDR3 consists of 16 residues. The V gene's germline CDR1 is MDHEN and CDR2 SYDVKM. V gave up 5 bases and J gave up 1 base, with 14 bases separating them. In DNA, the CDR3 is TGTGCCAGCAGTCCAAACAGGCCGGGGAACACCGGGGAGCTGTTTTTT. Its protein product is CASSPNRPGNTGELFF. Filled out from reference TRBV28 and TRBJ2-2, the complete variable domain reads DVKVTQSSRYLVKRTGEKVFLECVQDMDHENMFWYRQDPGLGLRLIYFSYDVKMKEKGDIPEGYSVSREKKERFSLILESASTNQTSMYLCASSPNRPGNTGELFFGEGSRLTVL.

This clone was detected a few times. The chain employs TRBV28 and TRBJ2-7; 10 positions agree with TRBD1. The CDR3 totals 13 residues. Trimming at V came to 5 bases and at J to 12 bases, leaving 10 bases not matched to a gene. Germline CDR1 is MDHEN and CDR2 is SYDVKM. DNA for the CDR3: TGTGCCAGCAGTCTCCGGACAGGGGGTTTCCCGTACTTC. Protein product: CASSLRTGGFPYF.